These 15 T cell receptor beta chains originate from one sample sequenced in a study. From the 5' RACE reads, TCRdb called clonotypes with MiXCR, one entry per CDR3 protein. Of some 10,000 distinct CDR3 sequences in the sample, more than 15% were seen once. Treg sorting used a CD4+CD25+CD127-/low gate. Sequencing was done on a sample of Tregs sorted from a lymph node. Source of these receptors: a female donor with breast cancer.

In its sample, this clonotype was seen a few times. V usage is TRBV28 and J usage is TRBJ2-2, with 7 nucleotides matching TRBD2. The germline CDR1 and CDR2 sequences are MDHEN and SYDVKM. The CDR3 sequence is 14 residues long. Trimming removed 4 bases from V and 7 bases from J; junction bases left unmatched: 6. The CDR3 bases are TGTGCCAGCAGTTCTCACAGGACTAGCGGGGAGCTGTTTTTT. It translates to CASSSHRTSGELFF.

This clonotype is medium-sized by share. This rearrangement joins TRBV4-1 to TRBJ2-4, with D maybe TRBD2 (6 bases). V lost 6 bases to trimming and J lost 0 bases, with 30 bases between them. Germline V lookup: CDR1 MGHRA, CDR2 YSYEKL. The CDR3 spans 21 residues. In nucleotides, the CDR3 is TGCGCCAGCAGTCTTCCGGGACTGAACTCCCCAACTAAACTAGCCAAAAACATTCAGTACTTC. Its translation is CASSLPGLNSPTKLAKNIQYF.

A note on this clonotype: A much larger clone lies one base from this, so it may be a read error. The chain joins TRBV20-1 to TRBJ2-7; possibly TRBD2 for D (6 bases). From germline, CDR1 is DFQATT and CDR2 SNEGSKA (reference sequence). The CDR3 has 14 residues. CDR3 nucleotide sequence: TGCATTGCTAGCGCGGGGCGCTTTAAATACGAGCAGTACTTC. This codes for CIASAGRFKYEQYF.

The table lists this clonotype with a few counts. Given the absence of the conserved phenylalanine or tryptophan at the CDR3 end, a read error is likely. The chain links TRBV5-1 to TRBJ2-6; possibly TRBD1 for D (5 bases). Germline loops: CDR1 SGHRS, CDR2 YFSETQ. The CDR3 length is 15 residues. Written as DNA, the CDR3 is TGCGCCAGCACTGGACGCTTCTCTGGGGCCGACGTCCTGACTCTC. It yields the protein CASTGRFSGADVLTL.

There are many counts of this clonotype. The V and J genes are TRBV30 and TRBJ2-7, with D possibly matching TRBD2 (6 bases). The CDR3 spans 12 residues. The V and J ends lost 0 bases and 7 bases respectively, with 10 bases between them. The germline gives CDR1 GTSNPN, CDR2 SVGIG (reference sequence). This chain's CDR3 is CAWSVFAGEQYF. CDR3 bases: TGTGCCTGGAGTGTCTTCGCGGGGGAGCAGTACTTC.

This clonotype was counted at least ten times. The V and J genes are TRBV6-1 and TRBJ2-3; 12 bases agree with TRBD2. Germline-derived CDR1 and CDR2 are MNHNS and SASEGT. With 5 bases clipped from V and 4 bases from J, the junction kept 4 bases outside the gene matches. CDR3 length: 15 residues. This CDR3 is CASSRLAGESDTQYF. In DNA, the CDR3 is TGTGCCAGCAGTAGACTAGCGGGAGAGTCAGATACGCAGTATTTT.

This clonotype appeared once. Possible read error: a much larger clone is one base away. V gene TRBV5-4 combines with J gene TRBJ1-1; tentative D call: TRBD1 (5 bases). Germline V CDR1 and CDR2: SGHNT, YYREEE (reference sequence). The CDR3 runs to 14 residues. Here the CDR3 DNA reads TGTGCCAGCAGCGCAATGGGGGGGAACGCTGAAGCTTTCTTT. This sequence encodes CASSAMGGNAEAFF. The full variable domain, rest sourced from reference TRBV5-4 and TRBJ1-1, is ETGVTQSPTHLIKTRGQQVTLRCSSQSGHNTVSWYQQALGQGPQFIFQYYREEENGRGNFPPRFSGLQFPNYSSELNVNALELDDSALYLCASSAMGGNAEAFFGQGTRLTVV.

This clonotype qualifies as medium-sized (0.01 to 0.1%). V is TRBV27 and J is TRBJ2-7, with TRBD2 matching over 7 bases. The germline V gene encodes CDR1 MNHEY and CDR2 SMNVEV (reference sequence). The length of the CDR3 is 15 residues. Unmatched junction bases numbered 9, after V lost 4 bases and J lost 3 bases. Here the CDR3 DNA reads TGTGCCAGCAGTTCCGCCGGGACTACAAACTACGAGCAGTACTTC. It encodes CASSSAGTTNYEQYF.

Worth noting for this clonotype: The conserved closing phenylalanine or tryptophan is absent in this CDR3, likely reflecting a read error. The V call is TRBV7-8, the J call TRBJ2-5; 15 positions agree with TRBD2. Germline lookup yields CDR1 SGHVS and CDR2 FQNEAQ. The CDR3 spans 18 residues. V shed 7 bases and J 4 bases; nucleotides not matched to a gene: 13. The CDR3 is CASIPGLAGGRRGETQYS. The CDR3, as DNA: TGTGCCAGCATCCCGGGACTAGCGGGAGGCAGACGCGGAGAGACCCAGTACTCC.

Of note for this clonotype: A read error may explain this, as a much larger clone is one base away. V gene TRBV7-3 combines with J gene TRBJ2-3; 9 positions match TRBD2. The CDR3 has 16 residues. The J segment lost 2 bases and the V segment lost 1 base, leaving 4 bases of the junction unmatched. Per the germline V gene, CDR1 is SGHTA and CDR2 is FQGTGA. CDR3 DNA sequence: TGTGCCAGCAGCTTAAGGCGGGGGGGAAACACAGATACGCAGTATTTT. This gives the protein CASSLRRGGNTDTQYF.

This clonotype was detected only a few times. A clone one base away is much larger, so this may be a read error. The gene calls are TRBV18 and TRBJ2-2, with D perhaps matching TRBD1 (5 bases). V was shortened by 2 bases and J by 0 bases, with 7 bases between the two germline ends. The CDR3 spans 15 residues. In germline, CDR1 is KGHSH, CDR2 LQKENI. The CDR3: CASSPARANTGELFF. In DNA form, the CDR3 reads TGTGCCAGCTCACCAGCCAGGGCGAACACCGGGGAGCTGTTTTTT.

The sample holds many counts of this clonotype. The rearrangement links TRBV5-3 to TRBJ2-1, with D perhaps TRBD1 or TRBD2 (5 bases each). TRBV5-3 is an ORF, with its function uncertain. CDR3 length: 17 residues. V lost 3 bases, J lost 2 bases, and 18 bases lay in between. The CDR3 DNA sequence: TGTGCCAGAAGCTCTACCCTGGGGACGCTACCCTACAATGAGCAGTTCTTC. It specifies CARSSTLGTLPYNEQFF.

This clonotype was observed a few times. With a much larger clone just one base away, this may be a read error. The V and J genes are TRBV10-3 and TRBJ1-1; TRBD1 aligns across 7 bases. Germline V gives CDR1 ENHRY, CDR2 SYGVKD. J gave up 5 bases and V 10 bases, and 7 bases lay outside the gene matches. The CDR3 spans 12 residues. DNA for the CDR3: TGTGCCAGCGGTCCGGGACAGACTGAAGCTTTCTTT. The encoded protein is CASGPGQTEAFF.

This clonotype is medium-sized by share. The chain has TRBV7-9 and TRBJ1-1; the D is unclear. V lost 1 base and J lost 1, with 13 bases in between. The CDR3 contains 16 residues. Germline-derived CDR1 and CDR2 are SEHNR and FQNEAQ (reference sequence). In nucleotides, the CDR3 is TGTGCCAGCAGCTTAGGTCGTCCGGGAACGAACACTGAAGCTTTCTTT. Protein sequence: CASSLGRPGTNTEAFF.

This clonotype is labeled as medium-sized. The V and J genes are TRBV10-3 and TRBJ2-7; D gene unclear. Germline CDR1 and CDR2: ENHRY and SYGVKD. This CDR3 region has 11 residues. Trimming cost V 4 bases and J 2 bases, with 3 bases left between them. The CDR3 DNA reads TGTGCCATCAGTGCCACCTACGAGCAGTACTTC. Encoded protein: CAISATYEQYF.